This TCR beta chain appears in the sequencing data of a study of T cells in Graves' hyperthyroidism and ophthalmopathy. CDR1 is SQVTM, CDR2 ANQGSEA, per germline. The CDR3 is 13 residues long. What was amplified from RNA transcripts were TCR beta CDR3 regions. In the first-round RT-PCR of the TCR CDR3, the HTBI primer set was used. TCRdb re-derived calls from the multiplex PCR reads in MiXCR, one entry per CDR3 protein. The table has fewer than 750,000 distinct CDR3 sequences, 40% to 55% seen once; the top ten hold around 7.7%. It was uncontrolled infection, other autoimmune disease, pregnancy or lactation that excluded patients.

What was sequenced was peripheral blood or thyroid tissue (not recorded which). The chain joins TRBV29-1 to TRBJ2-7; 8 bases line up with TRBD2. This receptor was identified in a woman aged 18-35 years with Graves' hyperthyroidism. The CDR3 DNA reads as TGCACCCAGAACGGGACTAGAGAGTACGAGCAGTACTTC. Encoded protein: CTQNGTREYEQYF.